A selection of T cell receptor beta chains follows, all from one sample in a study of CD8+ T cells in alopecia areata. Measured with immunoSEQ multiplex PCR; TCRdb has only the in-frame clones, and not every one. The sample has 200,000 to 250,000 clones, roughly 66% seen once. This specimen was CD4+ T cells sorted from blood, taken at week 44, from a patient treated with tofacitinib. The receptors here all came from a human donor with alopecia areata. Both conserved end residues are part of each CDR3. A D gene is named only where the DNA matches it firmly. Only some rows state a clone size, as once, few, many or a class for expanded clones.

.,TRBJ2-5,TRBV30,.,TGTGCCTGGAGTTTCTCCGCCAGTGAAACAAGAGAGACCCAGTACTTC,CAWSFSASETRETQYF
.,TRBJ1-2,TRBV5-1,.,TGCGCCAGCAGCTTGGGTTCCAGGGACTATGGCTACACCTTC,CASSLGSRDYGYTF
.,TRBJ2-3,TRBV27,.,TGTGCCAGCAGTCTTACCCAGGGGCACACAGATACGCAGTATTTT,CASSLTQGHTDTQYF
.,TRBJ2-1,TRBV19,.,TGTGCCAGTAGAATGGCGGCTAGCTCCTACAATGAGCAGTTCTTC,CASRMAASSYNEQFF
.,TRBJ2-1,TRBV29-1,.,TGCAGCGTTGTCGCCCCGTTCGGCCAAAATGCCTACAATGAGCAGTTCTTC,CSVVAPFGQNAYNEQFF
.,TRBJ2-6,TRBV2,.,TGTGCCAGCAGATTAGGGGGCTCTGGGGCCAACGTCCTGACTTTC,CASRLGGSGANVLTF
TRBD2,TRBJ2-6,TRBV28,.,TGTGCCAGCACCCTTGGGGGGGCTGGGGCCAACGTCCTGACTTTC,CASTLGGAGANVLTF
TRBD1,TRBJ1-2,TRBV10-3,.,TGTGCCATCAGTGAAGCTTCCGGGACAGGGAGTGGTTTTGGCTACACCTTC,CAISEASGTGSGFGYTF
.,TRBJ1-5,TRBV15,.,TGTGCCACCAGCAAAGGTAGCGGGGGCGCTGGGCCCCAGCATTTT,CATSKGSGGAGPQHF
TRBD1,TRBJ2-7,TRBV15,.,TGTGCCACCAGGATGGACAGGAGCGAATCCTACGAGCAGTACTTC,CATRMDRSESYEQYF
.,TRBJ1-1,TRBV10-3,.,TGTGCCATCAGTGAGTCGACAGACACTGAAGCTTTCTTT,CAISESTDTEAFF
TRBD1,TRBJ1-2,TRBV29-1,.,TGCAGCGGTTCCGGGACAGGGTTGGATGGCTACACCTTC,CSGSGTGLDGYTF
.,TRBJ1-2,TRBV7-2,.,TGTGCCAGCAGCTTAGGACGGAACTATGGCTACACCTTC,CASSLGRNYGYTF
TRBD1,TRBJ2-2,TRBV2,once,TGTGCCAGCACGGACAGGGGATTTACCGGGGAGCTGTTTTTT,CASTDRGFTGELFF
.,TRBJ1-5,TRBV19,many,TGTGCCAGTAGGCAGATCAATCAGCCCCAGCATTTT,CASRQINQPQHF
.,TRBJ2-1,TRBV6-6,.,TGTGCCAGCAGCCCTGCGGGGGCCTATGAGCAGTTCTTC,CASSPAGAYEQFF
.,TRBJ1-5,TRBV7-2,.,TGTGCCAGCAGCCGAGGACAGAACGCCAATCAGCCCCAGCATTTT,CASSRGQNANQPQHF
.,TRBJ1-4,TRBV7-6,.,TGTGCCAGCAGCTTAACAGAGCTTAATGAAAAACTGTTTTTT,CASSLTELNEKLFF
TRBD1,TRBJ1-1,TRBV5-1,.,TGCGCCAGCAGCCTCGGGACAGGGGTGAACACTGAAGCTTTCTTT,CASSLGTGVNTEAFF
.,TRBJ1-2,TRBV29-1,.,TGCAGCGTTAGACAGACAACTCAGGGAGGCTACACCTTC,CSVRQTTQGGYTF
.,TRBJ1-1,TRBV29-1,few,TGCAGCGGCGGAAGGGGGACTGAAGCTTTCTTT,CSGGRGTEAFF
.,TRBJ2-5,TRBV30,.,TGTGCCTGGAGATCGGTGGCGGGAATTCAAGAGACCCAGTACTTC,CAWRSVAGIQETQYF
.,TRBJ1-2,TRBV27,.,TGTGCCAGCAGTTCCGTGGTTAACTATGGCTACACCTTC,CASSSVVNYGYTF
.,TRBJ2-1,TRBV2,.,TGTGCCAGCAGTGAACTAGCGCCAACCGTTGAGCAGTTCTTC,CASSELAPTVEQFF
.,TRBJ2-2,TRBV5-1,.,TGCGCCAGCAGCTTGGTCGAGGTTTTGGCCGGGGAGCTGTTTTTT,CASSLVEVLAGELFF
.,TRBJ2-5,TRBV29-1,few,TGCAGCGTTGTGCGGGACCCGCCGTACCAAGAGACCCAGTACTTC,CSVVRDPPYQETQYF
TRBD1,TRBJ1-1,TRBV2,.,TGTGCCAGCAGGGAACAGGGGCATGACACTGAAGCTTTCTTT,CASREQGHDTEAFF
.,TRBJ2-3,TRBV7-3,.,TGTGCCAGCAGCTTAGGACAGTCCGGAATCACAGATACGCAGTATTTT,CASSLGQSGITDTQYF
.,TRBJ1-2,TRBV5-1,.,TGCGCCAGCAGCTTGGAGAGGACTCCCTATGGCTACACCTTC,CASSLERTPYGYTF
.,TRBJ1-6,TRBV7-7,.,TGTGCCAGCAGCTTAGGGGGCTGGAGCAATTCACCCCTCCACTTT,CASSLGGWSNSPLHF
TRBD2,TRBJ2-1,TRBV7-3,.,TGTGCCAGCAGCTTACTGGCGGGGGTTTACAATGAGCAGTTCTTC,CASSLLAGVYNEQFF
.,TRBJ2-1,TRBV29-1,.,TGCAGCGTTGGGTCTGGGCTAGGGGTGGGCAATGAGCAGTTCTTC,CSVGSGLGVGNEQFF
.,TRBJ2-6,TRBV11-2,.,TGTGCCAGCAGCTTAGGGTCTACTGGGGCCAACGTCCTGACTTTC,CASSLGSTGANVLTF
.,TRBJ1-1,TRBV5-1,few,TGCGCCAGCAGCTTGGGACGGGTTGAGGCTGAAGCTTTCTTT,CASSLGRVEAEAFF
.,TRBJ2-4,TRBV2,.,TGTGCCAGCATAGGACCTGCGGGCTTAGCCAAAAACATTCAGTACTTC,CASIGPAGLAKNIQYF
TRBD1,TRBJ1-1,TRBV6-5,.,TGTGCCAGCAGGAGGGACAGGGGAAGGGCTGAAGCTTTCTTT,CASRRDRGRAEAFF
.,TRBJ2-3,TRBV29-1,.,TGCAGCGTCCCCCGGACCCTACGTTTAGCGGATACGCAGTATTTT,CSVPRTLRLADTQYF
.,TRBJ1-4,TRBV6-5,.,TGTGCCAGCGGGGGCTCCGCAACTAATGAAAAACTGTTTTTT,CASGGSATNEKLFF
.,TRBJ1-1,TRBV29-1,few,TGCAGCGGGAGGACGGCGAACACTGAAGCTTTCTTT,CSGRTANTEAFF
.,TRBJ2-2,TRBV19,.,TGTGCCAGTAGTGCCGGCAGCACGAACACCGGGGAGCTGTTTTTT,CASSAGSTNTGELFF
TRBD2,TRBJ2-5,TRBV10-3,few,TGTGCCATCAGTCTAGCGGGGGGCCAAGAGACCCAGTACTTC,CAISLAGGQETQYF
.,TRBJ1-6,TRBV4-3,.,TGCGCCAGCAGCCAAGTGGTAGCTTTGGATAATTCACCCCTCCACTTT,CASSQVVALDNSPLHF
TRBD1,TRBJ1-1,TRBV30,once,TGTGCCTTGACAGGGGGCTGGAGCACTGAAGCTTTCTTT,CALTGGWSTEAFF
TRBD1,TRBJ2-1,TRBV29-1,.,TGCAGCGTAGTGACAGGGATCGGTGAGCAGTTCTTC,CSVVTGIGEQFF
.,TRBJ2-1,TRBV4-3,.,TGCGCCAGCAGCCAAGGGGGGGCGTCGCAGTTCTTC,CASSQGGASQFF
TRBD1,TRBJ2-2,TRBV29-1,.,TGCAGCGTCCGGGACAGGACTAACACCGGGGAGCTGTTTTTT,CSVRDRTNTGELFF
.,TRBJ2-7,TRBV19,.,TGTGCCAGTAGTATATTGGGGGGCCACGAGCAGTACTTC,CASSILGGHEQYF
TRBD2,TRBJ2-1,TRBV2,.,TGTGCCAGCAGGAACGGGGGGGTCGATGAGCAGTTCTTC,CASRNGGVDEQFF
.,TRBJ1-2,TRBV30,.,TGTGCCTGGAGTCCCGGAAGGGGGTACACCTTC,CAWSPGRGYTF